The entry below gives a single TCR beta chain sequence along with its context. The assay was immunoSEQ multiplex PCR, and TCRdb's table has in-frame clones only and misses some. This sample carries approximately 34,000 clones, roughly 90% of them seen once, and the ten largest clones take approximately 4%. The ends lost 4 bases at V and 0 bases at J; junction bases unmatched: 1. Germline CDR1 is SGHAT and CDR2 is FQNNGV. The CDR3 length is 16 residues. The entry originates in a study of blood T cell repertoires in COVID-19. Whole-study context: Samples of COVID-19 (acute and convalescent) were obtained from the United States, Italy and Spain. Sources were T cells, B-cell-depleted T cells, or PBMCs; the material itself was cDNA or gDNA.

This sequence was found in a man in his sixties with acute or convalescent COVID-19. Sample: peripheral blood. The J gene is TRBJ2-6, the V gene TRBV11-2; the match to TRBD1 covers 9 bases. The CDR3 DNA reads TGTGCCAGCAGCTCGACAGGGGGCTCTGGGGCCAACGTCCTGACTTTC. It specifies CASSSTGGSGANVLTF.